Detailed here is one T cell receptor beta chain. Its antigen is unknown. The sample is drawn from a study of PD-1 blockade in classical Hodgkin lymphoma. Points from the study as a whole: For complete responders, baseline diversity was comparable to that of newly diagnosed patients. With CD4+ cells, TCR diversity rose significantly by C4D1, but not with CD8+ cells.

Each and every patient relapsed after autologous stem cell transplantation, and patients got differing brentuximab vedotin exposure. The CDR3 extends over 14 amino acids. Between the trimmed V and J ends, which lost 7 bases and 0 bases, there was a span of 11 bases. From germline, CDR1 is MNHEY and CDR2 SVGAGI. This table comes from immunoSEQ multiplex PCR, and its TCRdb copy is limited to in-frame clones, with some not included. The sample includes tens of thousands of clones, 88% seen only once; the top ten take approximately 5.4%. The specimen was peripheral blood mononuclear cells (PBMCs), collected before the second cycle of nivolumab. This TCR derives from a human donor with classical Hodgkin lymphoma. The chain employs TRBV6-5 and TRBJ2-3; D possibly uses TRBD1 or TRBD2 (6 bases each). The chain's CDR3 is CASTRGLSTDTQYF. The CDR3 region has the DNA TGTGCCAGCACCCGGGGGCTCAGCACAGATACGCAGTATTTT.